These T cell receptor beta chains were read from a single sample in a study of glioma-infiltrating T cells after dendritic cell vaccination. TCRdb keeps only in-frame clones here, not all; method: immunoSEQ multiplex PCR. The sample lists tens of thousands of clones; around 86% were seen once. Sequenced material: blood, taken after dendritic cell vaccination. Receptors were obtained from a human donor with glioblastoma. The CDR3 runs from the conserved cysteine through the conserved F or W. A D gene is named only where the DNA matches it firmly. The size field is filled for only some rows; it gives once, few, many or a size class.

.	TRBV14	.	TRBJ2-6	TGTGCCAGCAGCCAAGCAGGGTCCAACGTCCTGACTTTC	CASSQAGSNVLTF
TRBD2	TRBV7-2	.	TRBJ2-7	TGTGCCAGCAGCCCAAGCGGGGGCCTAGCGGCCCCCGGGTACGAGCAGTACTTC	CASSPSGGLAAPGYEQYF
TRBD1	TRBV7-2	.	TRBJ2-7	TGTGCCAGCAGAGCAGGGGGCTTGGGCGAGCAGTACTTC	CASRAGGLGEQYF
.	TRBV11-2	.	TRBJ2-5	TGTGCCAGCAGCTTAAGTGGGGGGGGGCCTAAAGAGACCCAGTACTTC	CASSLSGGGPKETQYF
.	TRBV2	.	TRBJ2-3	TGTGCCAGCAGTGAACAGGGTTCCACAGATACGCAGTATTTT	CASSEQGSTDTQYF
.	TRBV7-9	few	TRBJ1-6	TGTGCCAGCAGCTCAGACAGTAGTAATTCACCCCTCCACTTT	CASSSDSSNSPLHF
TRBD1	TRBV10-1	.	TRBJ1-1	TGCGCCAGCAGTGACCCAGGGGGCCTGAACACTGAAGCTTTCTTT	CASSDPGGLNTEAFF
TRBD1	TRBV2	.	TRBJ2-6	TGTGCCAGCAGGACGACAGGGGACAAAGGGACTGGGGCCAACGTCCTGACTTTC	CASRTTGDKGTGANVLTF
TRBD2	TRBV2	.	TRBJ2-3	TGTGCCAGCATTGGCAGCGGGAGGGCAGATACGCAGTATTTT	CASIGSGRADTQYF
TRBD1	TRBV27	.	TRBJ2-5	TGTGCCAGCAGTCTGCAGGGGGCCGAGGAGACCCAGTACTTC	CASSLQGAEETQYF
.	TRBV7-9	.	TRBJ2-3	TGTGCCAGCAGCTCCGTCGAGGGAGTGTACTCTAGCACAGATACGCAGTATTTT	CASSSVEGVYSSTDTQYF
.	TRBV5-1	.	TRBJ2-7	TGCGCCAGCAGCGTACCGGGGGGCAACGAGCAGTACTTC	CASSVPGGNEQYF
.	TRBV1	.	TRBJ2-1	TGCACCAGCAGCCAACCACTAGCGGGAGGGCCGCAGGAGCAGTTCTTC	CTSSQPLAGGPQEQFF
.	TRBV7-6	.	TRBJ2-1	TGTGCCAGCAGCGAAAGACTGGAAAGCTCCTACAATGAGCAGTTCTTC	CASSERLESSYNEQFF
TRBD1	TRBV30	.	TRBJ1-2	TGTGCCTGGAGCGGCACTCGGACAGGGGAAGGGTATGGCTACACCTTC	CAWSGTRTGEGYGYTF
TRBD1	TRBV7-9	few	TRBJ1-1	TGTGCCAGCAGCTTCGTTGGACAGGGGAAGAACACTGAAGCTTTCTTT	CASSFVGQGKNTEAFF
.	TRBV10-3	few	TRBJ2-1	TGTGCCATCAGACCTAGCGACAGCTCCTACAATGAGCAGTTCTTC	CAIRPSDSSYNEQFF
.	TRBV6-5	.	TRBJ2-2	TGTGCCAGCATCGACAGCAACACCGGGGAGCTGTTTTTT	CASIDSNTGELFF
.	TRBV14	.	TRBJ2-1	TGTGCCAGCAGTACCGGGACAATCGGCAATGAGCAGTTCTTC	CASSTGTIGNEQFF
TRBD2	TRBV11-3	.	TRBJ2-7	TGTGCCAGCAGCTTAGAGGGGACTAGGGTCTACGAGCAGTACTTC	CASSLEGTRVYEQYF
.	TRBV6-5	.	TRBJ2-3	TGTGCCAGCCGGCGGGACTCTTTAACAGATACGCAGTATTTT	CASRRDSLTDTQYF
.	TRBV6-5	once	TRBJ1-5	TGTGCCAGCAGTTCGGGGATGACCTACCGGCAGCATTTT	CASSSGMTYRQHF
.	TRBV7-6	.	TRBJ1-3	TGTGCCAGCAGCACGAGCTCTGGAAACACCATATATTTT	CASSTSSGNTIYF
.	TRBV10-3	.	TRBJ1-2	TGTGCCATCAGTGTAGACGGGTATGGCTACACCTTC	CAISVDGYGYTF
.	TRBV29-1	once	TRBJ1-5	TGCAGCGTGATGACCGAGAGGGCAGATCAGCCCCAGCATTTT	CSVMTERADQPQHF
TRBD1	TRBV10-2	.	TRBJ1-1	TGCGCCAGCGGGGGACAGGCCCCTGAAGCTTTCTTT	CASGGQAPEAFF
.	TRBV10-1	.	TRBJ2-6	TGCGCCAGCAGTGGCCCGGGCAGGGCCTTGTCAGGGGCCAACGTCCTGACTTTC	CASSGPGRALSGANVLTF
.	TRBV9	.	TRBJ2-1	TGTGCCAGCAGCGTATTCCGGACTGCCAGCTCCTACAATGAGCAGTTCTTC	CASSVFRTASSYNEQFF
TRBD1	TRBV6-1	.	TRBJ1-4	TGTGCCAGCAACCTGGGACAGGGTTACGAAAAACTGTTTTTT	CASNLGQGYEKLFF
TRBD1	TRBV5-4	once	TRBJ1-2	TGTGCCAGCAGCTACGGACAGGGAGACGGCTACACCTTC	CASSYGQGDGYTF
.	TRBV27	.	TRBJ2-4	TGTGCCAGCTTCGGCGGGGGCAGCCAAAACATTCAGTACTTC	CASFGGGSQNIQYF
TRBD1	TRBV2	.	TRBJ2-7	TGTGCCAGCAGGGAGGGACAGGTTCGGGGCGAGCAGTACTTC	CASREGQVRGEQYF
.	TRBV6-5	.	TRBJ2-1	TGTGCCAGCAGTTACGCACAGGATCTCGGTGAGCAGTTCTTC	CASSYAQDLGEQFF
.	TRBV30	.	TRBJ1-2	TGTGCCTGGAGCCAAGCGGGGGGGTATGGCTACACCTTC	CAWSQAGGYGYTF
.	TRBV5-6	once	TRBJ1-5	TGTGCCAGCAGCTCACGGTCAGGCAGGGTGTATCAGCCCCAGCATTTT	CASSSRSGRVYQPQHF
.	TRBV5-4	.	TRBJ2-5	TGTGCCAGCAGCTTGGCCCGGGGGGCAGCGGAGACCCAGTACTTC	CASSLARGAAETQYF
TRBD1	TRBV7-3	.	TRBJ2-7	TGTGCCAGCAGCCCTACCGGGACAGGGATTTACGAGCAGTACTTC	CASSPTGTGIYEQYF
.	TRBV5-1	.	TRBJ2-7	TGCGCCAGCAGCTTTCAGGTGACCGGGGGGCCTCCCTACGAGCAGTACTTC	CASSFQVTGGPPYEQYF
TRBD1	TRBV6-6	.	TRBJ1-5	TGTGCCAGCAGAAAACCGGGACAGAACAATCAGCCCCAGCATTTT	CASRKPGQNNQPQHF
.	TRBV29-1	.	TRBJ1-1	TGCAGCGCGACACTGAACACTGAAGCTTTCTTT	CSATLNTEAFF
.	TRBV4-2	.	TRBJ2-6	TGTGCCAGCAGCCCCTCGGACAGAGCCTCTGGGGCCAACGTCCTGACTTTC	CASSPSDRASGANVLTF
TRBD1	TRBV6-5	.	TRBJ1-2	TGTGCCAGCAGTCTCTACAGGGGACTCTATGGCTACACCTTC	CASSLYRGLYGYTF
TRBD1	TRBV29-1	once	TRBJ2-1	TGCAGCGGATACAAAAAGACAGGGACCTGGTACAATGAGCAGTTCTTC	CSGYKKTGTWYNEQFF
.	TRBV2	.	TRBJ2-2	TGTGCCAGCAGTGTTAGATCAGGGTCCGACACCGGGGAGCTGTTTTTT	CASSVRSGSDTGELFF
.	TRBV18	.	TRBJ2-3	TGTGCCAGCTCACCAAGGACTGGGGGCGATACGCAGTATTTT	CASSPRTGGDTQYF
.	TRBV2	few	TRBJ2-7	TGTGCCAGCAGTGCGGTTTCTGGGGCCGACGAGCAGTACTTC	CASSAVSGADEQYF
TRBD1	TRBV9	.	TRBJ2-3	TGTGCCAGCAGCGTAGGACAGGGGAGTGGAGATACGCAGTATTTT	CASSVGQGSGDTQYF
TRBD2	TRBV15	few	TRBJ2-3	TGTGCCACCAGGGGACGGACTGATAGCGGGAGAGGAAATACGCAGTATTTT	CATRGRTDSGRGNTQYF
TRBD2	TRBV27	.	TRBJ2-2	TGTGCCAGACGGGGGGCGAACACCGGGGAGCTGTTTTTT	CARRGANTGELFF
.	TRBV19	.	TRBJ1-6	TGTGCCAGTAGTAACGGGATTGCGGTAGGGTCACCCCTCCACTTT	CASSNGIAVGSPLHF
TRBD2	TRBV5-6	.	TRBJ2-1	TGTGCCAGCAGCTCGGGACTAGCGGGAGGAATCTACAATGAGCAGTTCTTC	CASSSGLAGGIYNEQFF
TRBD1	TRBV18	.	TRBJ1-4	TGTGCCAGCTCTCGAGACAGGGAGGCTGAAAAACTGTTTTTT	CASSRDREAEKLFF
.	TRBV18	.	TRBJ1-2	TGTGCCAGCTCACCAACAGGGCGTCTTGGCTACACCTTC	CASSPTGRLGYTF
TRBD2	TRBV30	.	TRBJ2-7	TGTGCCTGGACCAGCGGGGCAGTCTTGGAGCAGTACTTC	CAWTSGAVLEQYF
.	TRBV27	.	TRBJ2-3	TGTGCCAGCAGTTTTGGGGGGAGCGCAGATACGCAGTATTTT	CASSFGGSADTQYF
TRBD1	TRBV7-3	.	TRBJ2-1	TGTGCCAGCAGCCGGACAGGGAACGGGGAGCAGTTCTTC	CASSRTGNGEQFF
.	TRBV5-1	.	TRBJ1-1	TGCGCCAGCAGCTTCTCAAGACAAGGCACTGAAGCTTTCTTT	CASSFSRQGTEAFF
.	TRBV29-1	.	TRBJ2-3	TGCAGCGTAGTTGGAGGGATTAACGGGCCATCCGATACGCAGTATTTT	CSVVGGINGPSDTQYF
.	TRBV4-1	few	TRBJ1-1	TGCGCCAGCAGCCAGATACAGGGTAGGGTGGCGGCTTTCTTT	CASSQIQGRVAAFF
.	TRBV6-5	.	TRBJ1-1	TGTGCCAGCATTTCCCTCGGGACATCTGTTGAAGCTTTCTTT	CASISLGTSVEAFF